One and the same sample provided the 15 T cell receptor beta chains below, sequenced in a study of blood T cell repertoires in COVID-19. Data came from immunoSEQ multiplex PCR; TCRdb stores just in-frame clones and leaves some out. The sample has a few hundred thousand clones; around 90% are singletons. Sequencing was carried out using peripheral blood. These receptors all stem from a woman aged 45-60 years with COVID-19, enrolled during active disease.

V usage is TRBV2 and J usage is TRBJ2-7; a weak D match, TRBD2 (6 bases). The CDR3 is made up of 15 amino acids. The V gene lost 4 bases and the J gene lost 1 base, with 14 bases spanning the gap. Germline V gene lookup returns CDR1 SNHLY and CDR2 FYNNEI. CDR3 DNA: TGTGCCAGCAGTGTGGGAGGAGGAGGTTCCTACGAGCAGTACTTC. Translated, it gives CASSVGGGGSYEQYF.

The V and J genes are TRBV4-1 and TRBJ2-1; TRBD2 matches at 14 bases. V lost 1 base, J lost 2 bases, and 4 bases stayed unmatched. From germline, CDR1 is MGHRA and CDR2 YSYEKL. This CDR3 contains 18 residues. In DNA, the CDR3 is TGCGCCAGCAGCCAAGCGGGACTAGCGGGAGCGGCCTACAATGAGCAGTTCTTC. It encodes CASSQAGLAGAAYNEQFF.

This clone was counted between two and nine times. The rearrangement links TRBV27 to TRBJ2-7; perhaps TRBD2 as D (5 bases). Looked up from germline, CDR1 is MNHEY and CDR2 is SMNVEV (reference sequence). The length of the CDR3 is 17 residues. Trimming cost V 5 bases and J 2 bases, with 22 bases left between them. CDR3 nucleotide sequence: TGTGCCAGCAGTAAACTTGGACTGGGAGCCAAAACCTACGAGCAGTACTTC. Protein product: CASSKLGLGAKTYEQYF.

This chain joins TRBV21-1 and TRBJ1-4; no check of the table's D call, TRBD1, against the DNA was made. TRBV21-1 is a known pseudogene. The CDR3 is 15 amino acids. DNA of the CDR3: TGTGCCAGCAGCATAATAGGACAGAAAAATGAAAAACTGTTTTTT. Its protein product is CASSIIGQKNEKLFF.

The rearrangement links TRBV5-1 to TRBJ2-1; D remains unclear. Trimming stripped 0 bases from V and 2 bases from J, with 6 bases between. CDR1 is SGHRS and CDR2 is YFSETQ in the germline V gene. CDR3 length equals 14 residues. The CDR3, as DNA: TGCGCCAGCAGCTTGGGGCCCGCCTACAATGAGCAGTTCTTC. This translates into CASSLGPAYNEQFF.

The chain links TRBV19 to TRBJ2-3; 8 bases fit TRBD1. Unmatched junction bases numbered 9, after V lost 5 bases and J lost 5 bases. The CDR3 extends over 15 amino acids. CDR1 and CDR2 from the germline V gene are LNHDA and SQIVND (reference sequence). The CDR3 region is CASSRPGQVRDTQYF. For the CDR3, the DNA is TGTGCCAGTAGTCGACCGGGACAGGTCAGAGATACGCAGTATTTT.

This clone was seen only once. The CDR3 loop is CASSQTQGSGYTF. CDR3 nucleotide sequence: TGTGCCAGCAGCCAAACACAGGGGAGTGGCTACACCTTC. The V and J genes are TRBV6-5 and TRBJ1-2; the match to TRBD1 covers 7 bases. Germline V CDR1 and CDR2: MNHEY, SVGAGI. V shed 6 bases and J 7 bases; nucleotides not matched to a gene: 8. There are 13 residues in the CDR3.

This chain connects TRBV6-5 to TRBJ1-2; no reliable D call. Trimming removed 8 bases at V and 7 bases at J, with 17 bases between. CDR1 MNHEY and CDR2 SVGAGI come from the germline V gene. The CDR3 sequence is 13 residues long. The CDR3 sequence is CASRLGGLVGYTF. DNA for the CDR3: TGTGCCAGCCGACTGGGAGGGCTGGTTGGCTACACCTTC.

The rearrangement uses TRBV3-1 (or the pseudogene TRBV3-2) and TRBJ2-7, with TRBD2 as a possible D gene (5 bases). Trimming shortened V by 5 bases and J by 1 base, and 12 bases separated the two germline ends. The V gene's germline CDR1 is LGHDT and CDR2 YNNKEL (reference sequence). This CDR3 spans 14 amino acids. CDR3 in amino acids: CASSKWQRSYEQYF. The CDR3 coding sequence is TGTGCCAGCAGCAAGTGGCAGCGGTCCTACGAGCAGTACTTC.

The chain uses TRBV6-4 and TRBJ1-2; TRBD1 agrees at 8 bases. The CDR3 consists of 16 residues. V lost 6 bases and J lost 4; bases outside the gene matches: 13. Germline CDR1 MRHNA, CDR2 SNTAGT. Here the CDR3 reads CASSGSAGGLGYGYTF. CDR3 nucleotides: TGTGCCAGCAGCGGGTCCGCAGGGGGCCTGGGCTATGGCTACACCTTC.

The chain is built from TRBV12-5 and TRBJ2-7, with 8 nucleotides matching TRBD1. CDR3 length equals 16 residues. Trimming at V came to 1 base and at J to 3 bases, leaving 8 bases not matched to a gene. Germline values: CDR1 LGHNT, CDR2 FRNRAP. The CDR3 sequence: CASGLAPATGGYEQYF. CDR3 DNA sequence: TGTGCTAGTGGTTTGGCCCCAGCTACAGGGGGCTACGAGCAGTACTTC.

This clone was detected once. The chain couples TRBV11-2 to TRBJ2-7; TRBD1 agrees at 9 bases. The CDR3 runs 14 residues. Germline CDR1 is SGHAT and CDR2 is FQNNGV. J gave up 11 bases and V 0 bases, and 8 bases lay outside the gene matches. The CDR3 DNA sequence: TGTGCCAGCAGCTTAGATAGGGACAGGGTGGTTAAGTACTTC. It specifies CASSLDRDRVVKYF.

This sequence joins TRBV7-2 and TRBJ2-3; D perhaps matches TRBD2 (6 bases). CDR3 length equals 13 residues. Germline V gives CDR1 SGHTA, CDR2 FQGNSA. The V end was cut by 0 bases, the J end by 8 bases, with 9 bases between. The CDR3 DNA follows: TGTGCCAGCAGCTTAGCGGGAGGACCTACGCAGTATTTT. The encoded protein is CASSLAGGPTQYF.

This rearrangement joins TRBV19 to TRBJ2-3; 9 nucleotides line up with TRBD2. Trimming at V came to 5 bases and at J to 2 bases, leaving 5 bases not matched to a gene. This CDR3 has 15 amino acids. The germline V gene has CDR1 LNHDA and CDR2 SQIVND (reference sequence). CDR3 sequence (DNA): TGTGCCAGTAGTGGCGCTAGCGGGAACACAGATACGCAGTATTTT. This gives the protein CASSGASGNTDTQYF.

The chain couples TRBV19 to TRBJ1-2, with D unresolved. Trimming stripped 3 bases from V and 8 bases from J, with 13 bases between. The CDR3 is 13 amino acids. Germline lookup yields CDR1 LNHDA and CDR2 SQIVND (reference sequence). In DNA, the CDR3 is TGTGCCAGTAGTATCCCACAGAACGCCGGCTACACCTTC. Translation: CASSIPQNAGYTF.